This entry features one TCR beta chain sequence. Its antigen is as yet unknown. The data stem from a study of T cell responses to AZD1222 COVID-19 vaccine. Whole-study context: Investigators merged groups given second doses at roughly 4 or roughly 12 weeks.

This CDR3 is 14 amino acids long. Looked up from germline, CDR1 is ENHRY and CDR2 is SYGVKD. V was cut by 0 bases and J by 5 bases, with 11 bases left in between. General observations from the study: Spike regions recognized by vaccine-associated CD4 TCRs spanned the protein, led by 160-218 and 743-854. Researchers took repertoire samples only after the peak T cell response had come. Compared with day 0, the breadth and depth of the Spike-specific TCR repertoire rose significantly after two doses of AZD1222.

Method: immunoSEQ multiplex PCR; TCRdb's copy keeps in-frame clones and lacks some. The sample yields approximately 110,000 clones, more than 70% seen once. This receptor was identified in an adult in good health. Sequences were derived from peripheral blood, sampled on day 0 of AZD1222 vaccination. The chain employs TRBV10-3 and TRBJ2-7, with D unresolved. The chain's CDR3 is CAISESTPTHEQYF. CDR3 in DNA: TGTGCCATCAGTGAGTCGACTCCTACCCACGAGCAGTACTTC.